This TCR beta chain came from a study of vaccination effects on CD4 cells after COVID-19. Study overall: Pools of viral peptides were used by the ViraFEST assay to expand antigen-specific CD4+ T cells ahead of sequencing.

Clones were sequenced by immunoSEQ multiplex PCR, and TCRdb holds only the in-frame ones, with some missing. The profile shows 35,000 to 55,000 clones, 76% of them singletons. The culture ran for about 11 days, and then CD4+ T cells were isolated. Confirmation by PCR established that the person had SARS-CoV-2 infection between March and December 2020. Two doses of either BNT162b2 or mRNA-1273 were given to each participant. Trimming at V came to 3 bases and at J to 11 bases, leaving 10 bases not matched to a gene. This CDR3 spans 13 amino acids. The germline V gene encodes CDR1 DFQATT and CDR2 SNEGSKA (reference sequence). Of note for this clone: Its antigen is undetermined.

The chain carries TRBV20-1 and TRBJ1-5; 7 bases match TRBD1. Sample: CD4+ T cells from PBMCs cultured without peptide, taken after COVID-19 vaccination. The TCR comes from a human donor who had a prior SARS-CoV-2 infection. CDR3 coding DNA: TGCAGTGCTAGTACTACAGGGGTCGGGTCCCAGCATTTT. It encodes CSASTTGVGSQHF.